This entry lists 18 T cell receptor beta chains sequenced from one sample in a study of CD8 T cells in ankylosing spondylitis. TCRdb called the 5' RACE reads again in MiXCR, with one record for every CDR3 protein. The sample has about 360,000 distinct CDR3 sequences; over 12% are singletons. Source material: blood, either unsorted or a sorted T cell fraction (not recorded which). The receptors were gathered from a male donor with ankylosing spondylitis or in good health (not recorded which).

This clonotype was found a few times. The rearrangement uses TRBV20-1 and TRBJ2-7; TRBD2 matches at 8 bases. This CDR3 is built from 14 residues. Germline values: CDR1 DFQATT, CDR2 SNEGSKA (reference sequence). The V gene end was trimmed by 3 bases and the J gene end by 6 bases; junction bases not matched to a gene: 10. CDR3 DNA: TGCAGTGCTAGTCCCGGGGGGGCCCCCGGCGAGCAGTACTTC. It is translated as CSASPGGAPGEQYF.

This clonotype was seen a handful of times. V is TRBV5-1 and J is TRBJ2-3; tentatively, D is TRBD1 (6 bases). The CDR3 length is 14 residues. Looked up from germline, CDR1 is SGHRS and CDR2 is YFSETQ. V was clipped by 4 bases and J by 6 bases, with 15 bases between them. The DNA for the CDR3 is TGCGCCAGCAGCCCGGACAGACTCCAGGATACGCAGTATTTT. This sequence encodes CASSPDRLQDTQYF.

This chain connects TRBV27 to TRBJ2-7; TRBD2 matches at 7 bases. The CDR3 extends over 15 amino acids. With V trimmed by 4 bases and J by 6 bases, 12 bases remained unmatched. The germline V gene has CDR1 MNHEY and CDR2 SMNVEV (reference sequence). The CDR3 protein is CASSSPGSGAGEQYF. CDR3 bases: TGTGCCAGCAGTTCCCCTGGCAGCGGGGCGGGCGAGCAGTACTTC.

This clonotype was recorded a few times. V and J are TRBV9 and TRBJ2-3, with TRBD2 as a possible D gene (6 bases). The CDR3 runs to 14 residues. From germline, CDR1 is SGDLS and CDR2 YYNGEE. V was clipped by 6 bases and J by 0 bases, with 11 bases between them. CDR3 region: CASTLGGSTDTQYF. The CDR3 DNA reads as TGTGCCAGCACCCTTGGGGGGAGCACAGATACGCAGTATTTT. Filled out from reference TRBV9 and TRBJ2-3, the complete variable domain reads DSGVTQTPKHLITATGQRVTLRCSPRSGDLSVYWYQQSLDQGLQFLIQYYNGEERAKGNILERFSAQQFPDLHSELNLSSLELGDSALYFCASTLGGSTDTQYFGPGTRLTVL.

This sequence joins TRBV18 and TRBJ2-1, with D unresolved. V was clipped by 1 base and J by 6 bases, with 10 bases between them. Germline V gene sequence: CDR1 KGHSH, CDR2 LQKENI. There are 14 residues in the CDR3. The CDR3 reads CASSPREQSNEQFF. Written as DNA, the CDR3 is TGTGCCAGCTCACCACGTGAGCAGTCCAATGAGCAGTTCTTC. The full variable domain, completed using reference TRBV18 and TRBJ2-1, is NAGVMQNPRHLVRRRGQEARLRCSPMKGHSHVYWYRQLPEEGLKFMVYLQKENIIDESGMPKERFSAEFPKEGPSILRIQQVVRGDSAAYFCASSPREQSNEQFFGPGTRLTVL.

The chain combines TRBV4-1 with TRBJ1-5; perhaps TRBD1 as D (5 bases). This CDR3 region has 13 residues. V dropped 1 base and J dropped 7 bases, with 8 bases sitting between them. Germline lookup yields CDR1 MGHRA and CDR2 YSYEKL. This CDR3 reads CASSQVQVQPQHF. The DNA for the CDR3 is TGCGCCAGCAGCCAAGTACAGGTCCAGCCCCAGCATTTT.

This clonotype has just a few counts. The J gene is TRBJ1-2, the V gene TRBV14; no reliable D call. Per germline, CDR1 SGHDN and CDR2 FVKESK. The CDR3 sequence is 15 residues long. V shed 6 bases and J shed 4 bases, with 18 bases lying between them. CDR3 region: CASSRDTLTSYGYTF. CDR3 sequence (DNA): TGTGCCAGCAGTCGCGACACCCTCACGTCCTATGGCTACACCTTC.

This CDR3 reads CASSQDWTALTYGYTF. DNA of the CDR3: TGTGCCAGCAGCCAAGATTGGACAGCCCTGACCTATGGCTACACCTTC. The rearrangement links TRBV4-2 to TRBJ1-2; TRBD1 is a possible D gene (6 bases). This CDR3 spans 16 amino acids. Trimming left V 0 bases short and J 4 bases short, with 15 bases between. Germline CDR1 reads LGHNA; CDR2 reads YNFKEQ.

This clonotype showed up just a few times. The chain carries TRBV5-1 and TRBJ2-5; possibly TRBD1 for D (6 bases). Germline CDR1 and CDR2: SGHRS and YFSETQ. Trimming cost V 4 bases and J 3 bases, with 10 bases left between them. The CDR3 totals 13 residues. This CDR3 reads CASSPQGKETQYF. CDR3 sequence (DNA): TGCGCCAGCAGCCCACAGGGAAAAGAGACCCAGTACTTC.

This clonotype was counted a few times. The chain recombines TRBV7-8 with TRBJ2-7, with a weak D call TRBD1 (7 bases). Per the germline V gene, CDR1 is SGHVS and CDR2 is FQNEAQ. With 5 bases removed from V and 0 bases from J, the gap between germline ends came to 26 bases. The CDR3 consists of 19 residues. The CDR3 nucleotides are TGTGCCAGCAGCCCCCCTGCGGGACAGCTCCCTTTTCGCTCCTACGAGCAGTACTTC. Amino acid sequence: CASSPPAGQLPFRSYEQYF. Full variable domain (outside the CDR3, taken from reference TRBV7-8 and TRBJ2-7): GAGVSQSPRYKVAKRGQDVALRCDPISGHVSLFWYQQALGQGPEFLTYFQNEAQLDKSGLPSDRFFAERPEGSVSTLKIQRTQQEDSAVYLCASSPPAGQLPFRSYEQYFGPGTRLTVT.

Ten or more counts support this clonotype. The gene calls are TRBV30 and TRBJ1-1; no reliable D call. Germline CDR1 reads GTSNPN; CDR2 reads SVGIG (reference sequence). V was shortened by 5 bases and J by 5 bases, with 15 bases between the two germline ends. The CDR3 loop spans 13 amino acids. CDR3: CAWARPGRTEAFF. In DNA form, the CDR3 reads TGTGCCTGGGCCAGACCTGGGCGGACTGAAGCTTTCTTT.

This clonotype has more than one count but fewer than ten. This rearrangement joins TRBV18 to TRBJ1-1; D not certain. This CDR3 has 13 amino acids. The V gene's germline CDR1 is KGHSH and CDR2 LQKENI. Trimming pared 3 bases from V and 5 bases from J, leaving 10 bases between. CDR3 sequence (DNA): TGTGCCAGCTCACCGGGATTCGGGACTGAAGCTTTCTTT. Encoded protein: CASSPGFGTEAFF.

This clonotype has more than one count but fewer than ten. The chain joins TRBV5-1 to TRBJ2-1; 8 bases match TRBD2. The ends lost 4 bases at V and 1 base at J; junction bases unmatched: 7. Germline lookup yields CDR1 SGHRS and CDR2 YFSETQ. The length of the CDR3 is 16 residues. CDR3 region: CASSPMTSESYNEQFF. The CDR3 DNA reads TGCGCCAGCAGCCCGATGACTAGCGAGTCCTACAATGAGCAGTTCTTC.

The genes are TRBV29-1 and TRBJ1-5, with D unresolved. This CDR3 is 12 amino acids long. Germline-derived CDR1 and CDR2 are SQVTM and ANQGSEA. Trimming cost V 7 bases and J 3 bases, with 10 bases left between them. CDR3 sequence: CSAQVTNQPQHF. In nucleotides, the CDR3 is TGCAGCGCGCAGGTTACCAATCAGCCCCAGCATTTT.

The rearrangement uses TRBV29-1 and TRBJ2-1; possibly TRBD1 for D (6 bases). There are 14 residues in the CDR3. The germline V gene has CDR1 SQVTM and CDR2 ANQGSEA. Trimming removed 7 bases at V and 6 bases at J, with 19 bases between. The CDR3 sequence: CSAESGGWSNEQFF. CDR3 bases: TGCAGCGCCGAAAGTGGGGGCTGGAGCAATGAGCAGTTCTTC.

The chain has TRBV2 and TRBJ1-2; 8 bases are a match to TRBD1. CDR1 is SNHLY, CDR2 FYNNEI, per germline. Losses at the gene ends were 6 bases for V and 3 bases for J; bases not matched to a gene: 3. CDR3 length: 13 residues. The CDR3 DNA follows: TGTGCCAGCAGGGAGGACAGGGACTATGGCTACACCTTC. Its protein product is CASREDRDYGYTF.

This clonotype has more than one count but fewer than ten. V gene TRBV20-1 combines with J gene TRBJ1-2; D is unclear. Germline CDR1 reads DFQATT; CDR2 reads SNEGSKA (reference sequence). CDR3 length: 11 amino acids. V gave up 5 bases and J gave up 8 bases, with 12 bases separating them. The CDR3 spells CSAALGVGYTF. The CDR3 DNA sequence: TGCAGTGCTGCCCTCGGGGTCGGCTACACCTTC.

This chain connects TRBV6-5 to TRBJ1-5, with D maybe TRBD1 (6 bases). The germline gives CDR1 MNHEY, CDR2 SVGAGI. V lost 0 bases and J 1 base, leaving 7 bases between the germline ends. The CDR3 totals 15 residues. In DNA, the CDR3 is TGTGCCAGCAGTTACTCGAGGGGGAGCAATCAGCCCCAGCATTTT. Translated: CASSYSRGSNQPQHF.